This T cell receptor beta chain originates from a study of T cells in Graves' hyperthyroidism and ophthalmopathy. This clonotype was recorded at least ten times. TCR beta CDR3 regions were amplified from RNA. HTBI primers were employed in a first-round RT-PCR of the TCR CDR3. MiXCR, applied by TCRdb to the multiplex PCR reads, yields one record per CDR3 protein. The table lists hundreds of thousands of distinct CDR3 sequences, about a sixth of them singletons. The clonotype originates from a woman aged 18-30 years with Graves' hyperthyroidism. The specimen was blood.

The CDR3 DNA is TGTGCCTGGACCAGGGCGCATTCGGACTATGGCTACACCTTC. It is translated as CAWTRAHSDYGYTF. V is TRBV30 and J is TRBJ1-2; D is possibly TRBD1 (5 bases). CDR1 and CDR2 (germline): GTSNPN, SVGIG (reference sequence). Trimming took 4 bases from V and 3 from J, leaving 15 bases between them. The CDR3 covers 14 residues. Together with reference TRBV30 and TRBJ1-2, the CDR3 gives the full variable domain: SQTIHQWPATLVQPVGSPLSLECTVEGTSNPNLYWYRQAAGRGLQLLFYSVGIGQISSEVPQNLSASRPQDRQFILSSKKLLLSDSGFYLCAWTRAHSDYGYTFGSGTRLTVV.